One and the same sample provided the 3 T cell receptor beta chains below, sequenced in a study of Ad26.COV2.S vaccination and SARS-CoV-2 variants (dated by TCRdb to the early 2020s). Explained via the paper, the treatment or condition label denotes: roughly 19 received Ad26.COV2.S at low or high dose, single or two shots; roughly 5 received placebo; per-sample allocation not given. Repertoires of vaccine and placebo recipients were sequenced from samples collected on day 63 after the first injection. Receptor libraries were prepared by the immunoSEQ multiplex PCR assay. TCRdb carries this immuneACCESS record with in-frame sequences only. Its versions omit some clonotypes, under half of them owing to an unresolved V gene in the studies checked, with the rest unexplained. This sample holds about 680,000 clones; about 89% were observed only once. The top ten clones comprise about 1.5% of the sample.

The sample here was peripheral blood, taken in a trial of Ad26.COV2.S vaccine versus placebo. These receptors originate from a person between 18 and 59 years old who received the Ad26.COV2.S COVID-19 vaccine or a placebo.

This chain connects TRBV7-2 to TRBJ2-5, with D possibly TRBD1 on 5 matching bases. Germline CDR1 reads SGHTA; CDR2 reads FQGNSA. Trimming cost V 5 bases and J 5 bases, with 24 bases left between them. CDR3 length equals 17 residues. CDR3 bases: TGTGCCAGCAGCCCATCCTCGGTCGCAGGGTTTTCGGAGACCCAGTACTTC. It yields the protein CASSPSSVAGFSETQYF.

On this clone: Other nucleotide sequences from this sample produce the same CDR3. This chain links TRBV7-2 with TRBJ2-7; 8 bases are shared with TRBD2. V was clipped by 5 bases and J by 0 bases; unmatched bases: 6. Germline CDR1 is SGHTA and CDR2 is FQGNSA. This CDR3 has 15 residues. For the CDR3, the DNA is TGTGCCAGCAGCCCCCGGGGGGGCGGCTCCTACGAGCAGTACTTC. It translates to CASSPRGGGSYEQYF. Combining the CDR3 with reference TRBV7-2 and TRBJ2-7 gives the whole variable domain GAGVSQSPSNKVTEKGKDVELRCDPISGHTALYWYRQSLGQGLEFLIYFQGNSAPDKSGLPSDRFSAERTGGSVSTLTIQRTQQEDSAVYLCASSPRGGGSYEQYFGPGTRLTVT.

The chain combines TRBV7-8 with TRBJ1-5; TRBD1 is a possible D gene (5 bases). The V gene lost 9 bases and the J gene lost 5 bases, with 17 bases spanning the gap. There are 14 residues in the CDR3. The V gene's germline CDR1 is SGHVS and CDR2 FQNEAQ. The CDR3 DNA reads TGTGCCAGTCACAAAACAGGTATGGATCAGCCCCAGCATTTT. Translating gives CASHKTGMDQPQHF.